Following are 25 T cell receptor beta chains from one sample sequenced in a study of T cell repertoires in cytomegalovirus infection. Antigens of these TCRs are unknown. From the reads, TCRdb called clonotypes with MiXCR, one entry per CDR3 protein. The table has fewer than 850,000 distinct CDR3 sequences, approximately 32% seen once; the top ten hold about an eighth. The specimen comprised cultured CD8+ T cells from PBMCs, sampled from culture after CMV antigen stimulation. The receptors shown here come from a human donor in good health (CMV status not recorded). Some clones in this sample may be carry-over from other donors' samples.

This clonotype was observed a few times. The rearrangement links TRBV6-1 to TRBJ2-5, with D uncertain. V was trimmed by 1 base and J by 1 base, leaving 13 bases between them. CDR1 MNHNS and CDR2 SASEGT come from the germline V gene. The CDR3 extends over 16 amino acids. The CDR3 DNA reads TGTGCCAGCAGTGAAGGGGTAATCCAACCCCAAGAGACCCAGTACTTC. Encoded protein: CASSEGVIQPQETQYF.

This clonotype was counted many times. The rearrangement uses TRBV12-3 or TRBV12-4 and TRBJ2-5; 9 nucleotides match TRBD2. This CDR3 spans 16 amino acids. The ends lost 3 bases at V and 1 base at J; junction bases unmatched: 6. Here the CDR3 DNA reads TGTGCCAGCAGTTTTGGGACTAGCAGAACCCAAGAGACCCAGTACTTC. Its protein product is CASSFGTSRTQETQYF.

CDR3 in DNA: TGTGCCAGCAGTTATCCCTCCTTAAATCAGCCCCAGCATTTT. Translating gives CASSYPSLNQPQHF. The V and J genes are TRBV6-2 or TRBV6-3 and TRBJ1-5; D remains ambiguous. V lost 3 bases to trimming and J lost 4 bases, with 10 bases between them. The CDR3 spans 14 residues. Germline lookup yields CDR1 MNHEY and CDR2 SVGEGT.

This clonotype was seen a handful of times. The genes are TRBV12-3 or TRBV12-4 and TRBJ2-2, with TRBD1 matching 9 bases. V shed 3 bases and J 6 bases; nucleotides not matched to a gene: 5. The CDR3 has 15 amino acids. CDR3 sequence: CASSFKGQGSGELFF. The CDR3 nucleotides read TGTGCCAGCAGTTTTAAGGGACAGGGTTCCGGGGAGCTGTTTTTT.

The V call is TRBV7-9, the J call TRBJ2-7; perhaps TRBD1 as D (6 bases). From germline, CDR1 is SEHNR and CDR2 FQNEAQ (reference sequence). The CDR3 contains 13 residues. The V gene lost 5 bases and the J gene lost 12 bases, with 20 bases spanning the gap. The CDR3: CASSPQDSYDWYV. In DNA form, the CDR3 reads TGTGCCAGCAGCCCACAGGACAGCTACGATTGGTACGTC.

This clonotype has a handful of counts. The rearrangement uses TRBV27 and TRBJ1-4; 7 bases are shared with TRBD1. After removal of 0 bases from V and 4 bases from J, the junction contained 8 bases not matched to a gene. Germline CDR1 reads MNHEY; CDR2 reads SMNVEV (reference sequence). The CDR3 spans 17 residues. CDR3 loop: CASSLSHRGFGNEKLFF. The CDR3 DNA sequence: TGTGCCAGCAGTTTATCTCACAGGGGTTTTGGTAATGAAAAACTGTTTTTT.

The chain links TRBV2 to TRBJ1-2, with D unclear. From germline, CDR1 is SNHLY and CDR2 FYNNEI. The length of the CDR3 is 15 residues. V lost 3 bases, J lost 2 bases, and 13 bases lay in between. The chain's CDR3 is CASSDFDIENYGYTF. DNA for the CDR3: TGTGCCAGCAGTGACTTTGACATCGAGAACTATGGCTACACCTTC. Combining the CDR3 with reference TRBV2 and TRBJ1-2 gives the whole variable domain EPEVTQTPSHQVTQMGQEVILRCVPISNHLYFYWYRQILGQKVEFLVSFYNNEISEKSEIFDDQFSVERPDGSNFTLKIRSTKLEDSAMYFCASSDFDIENYGYTFGSGTRLTVV.

This clonotype was found many times. This rearrangement joins TRBV12-3 or TRBV12-4 to TRBJ1-1, with no clear D. Trimming removed 3 bases at V and 6 bases at J, with 11 bases between. This CDR3 has 13 amino acids. The CDR3: CASSFLHSAEAFF. CDR3 nucleotide sequence: TGTGCCAGCAGTTTCCTCCACTCGGCTGAAGCTTTCTTT.

This clonotype was observed many times. The chain employs TRBV7-2 and TRBJ2-7; weak D call: TRBD2 (6 bases). CDR3 length equals 14 residues. The germline V gene encodes CDR1 SGHTA and CDR2 FQGNSA. V lost 3 bases to trimming and J lost 0 bases, with 9 bases between them. The CDR3 spells CASSFAGHSYEQYF. The CDR3, as DNA: TGTGCCAGCAGCTTTGCGGGGCACTCCTACGAGCAGTACTTC.

This clonotype was found a few times. The chain is built from TRBV6-5 and TRBJ1-2; 8 bases match TRBD1. V shed 6 bases, J shed 0 bases, and the junction held 3 bases outside the gene matches. Germline V CDR1 and CDR2: MNHEY, SVGAGI. The CDR3 consists of 14 residues. The CDR3 spells CASRTGQANYGYTF. CDR3 DNA: TGTGCCAGCAGGACGGGACAGGCTAACTATGGCTACACCTTC.

The chain is built from TRBV7-2 and TRBJ2-7, with 7 bases identical to TRBD2. The CDR3 extends over 13 amino acids. Trimming removed 8 bases from V and 4 bases from J; junction bases left unmatched: 8. Per germline, CDR1 SGHTA and CDR2 FQGNSA. Written as DNA, the CDR3 is TGTGCCAGCGGGGGGGGTTCTACGTACGAGCAGTACTTC. Translation gives CASGGGSTYEQYF.

This clonotype was recorded a few times. One end of the junction fails to match germline, which may point to a read error. The J gene is TRBJ2-2, the V gene TRBV4-1, with 10 bases matching TRBD2. Germline V gene sequence: CDR1 MGHRA, CDR2 YSYEKL. This CDR3 has 16 amino acids. CDR3 in DNA: TGTGCCAGCAGCCATAGCGGGGGGACGGACACCGGGGAGCTGTTTTTT. Translation gives CASSHSGGTDTGELFF.

The table lists this clonotype with many counts. The chain joins TRBV7-9 to TRBJ1-1, with D hard to call. Germline loops: CDR1 SEHNR, CDR2 FQNEAQ (reference sequence). The V gene lost 5 bases and the J gene lost 5 bases, with 6 bases spanning the gap. The CDR3 contains 11 residues. The CDR3 DNA follows: TGTGCCAGCAGCCGGACGACTGAAGCTTTCTTT. It yields the protein CASSRTTEAFF.

A remark on this clonotype: Given a much more abundant clone one base away, this may be a read error. V and J are TRBV7-2 and TRBJ1-4; TRBD1 is a possible D gene (5 bases). This CDR3 spans 16 amino acids. Looked up from germline, CDR1 is SGHTA and CDR2 is FQGNSA. CDR3 DNA sequence: TGTGCCAGCAGCTTAGAAGTAACGGGGGATCACGAAAATCTGTTTTTT. Protein: CASSLEVTGDHENLFF.

This clonotype turned up a few times. V gene TRBV20-1 combines with J gene TRBJ2-5; weak D call: TRBD2 (6 bases). The CDR3 sequence is 15 residues long. Germline V lookup: CDR1 DFQATT, CDR2 SNEGSKA (reference sequence). Trimming pared 0 bases from V and 4 bases from J, leaving 15 bases between. The CDR3 nucleotides read TGCAGTGCTAGAGATTCTTCGGGGGTAGGAGAGACCCAGTACTTC. Protein sequence: CSARDSSGVGETQYF.

Regarding this clonotype: This may come from a read error, since a much larger clone is one base off. The chain joins TRBV7-3 to TRBJ2-4, with D maybe TRBD2 (6 bases). From germline, CDR1 is SGHTA and CDR2 FQGTGA. V was shortened by 5 bases and J by 6 bases, with 17 bases between the two germline ends. This CDR3 contains 15 residues. The CDR3 is CASSPGGSVGNIQYF. The CDR3 DNA is TGTGCCAGCAGCCCCGGAGGGAGCGTAGGAAACATTCAGTACTTC.

The chain couples TRBV6-6 to TRBJ2-2; the D is unclear. V dropped 8 bases and J dropped 9 bases, with 7 bases sitting between them. The CDR3 runs 10 residues. Germline V gives CDR1 MNHNY, CDR2 SVGAGI (reference sequence). The CDR3 protein is CASGPRELFF. CDR3 nucleotides: TGTGCCAGCGGGCCTAGGGAGCTGTTTTTT.

The rearrangement uses TRBV7-3 and TRBJ2-1, with 12 nucleotides matching TRBD1. The V gene end was trimmed by 4 bases and the J gene end by 3 bases; junction bases not matched to a gene: 7. The CDR3 is 17 amino acids. Germline-derived CDR1 and CDR2 are SGHTA and FQGTGA. CDR3 sequence: CASSYPGQGAFYNEQFF. In nucleotides, the CDR3 is TGTGCCAGCAGCTATCCGGGACAGGGGGCTTTCTACAATGAGCAGTTCTTC.

This chain links TRBV5-5 with TRBJ1-1, with a tentative D call TRBD1 (5 bases). Trimming pared 3 bases from V and 1 base from J, leaving 19 bases between. Germline-derived CDR1 and CDR2 are SGHKS and YYEKEE (reference sequence). The CDR3 runs 17 residues. The CDR3 here is CASSSDSAFRRNTEAFF. CDR3 nucleotide sequence: TGTGCCAGCAGCTCCGACAGTGCCTTCCGTCGGAACACTGAAGCTTTCTTT.

This clonotype was counted between two and nine times. The V and J genes are TRBV20-1 and TRBJ2-5, with D unclear. Trimming cost V 0 bases and J 0 bases, with 11 bases left between them. The CDR3 has 15 amino acids. Germline CDR1 and CDR2: DFQATT and SNEGSKA (reference sequence). CDR3 loop: CSARENQRYQETQYF. Here the CDR3 DNA reads TGCAGTGCTAGAGAGAACCAGAGGTACCAAGAGACCCAGTACTTC.

V and J are TRBV12-3 or TRBV12-4 and TRBJ1-1; no clear D. Trimming cost V 1 base and J 11 bases, with 8 bases left between them. The CDR3 sequence is 11 residues long. This CDR3 is CASSLGVHAFF. The DNA of the CDR3 is TGTGCCAGCAGTTTAGGGGTACACGCTTTCTTT.

The J gene is TRBJ2-7, the V gene TRBV7-8; 11 bases match TRBD2. Germline loops: CDR1 SGHVS, CDR2 FQNEAQ. The length of the CDR3 is 15 residues. V shed 5 bases, J shed 6 bases, and the junction held 9 bases outside the gene matches. The CDR3 nucleotides read TGTGCCAGCAGCGACCTAGCGGGGGGCCTTTCCGAGCAGTACGTC. Protein product: CASSDLAGGLSEQYV.

In its sample, this clonotype was seen a few times. This chain joins TRBV14 and TRBJ2-1; 9 bases align to TRBD2. The CDR3 has 16 residues. CDR1 SGHDN and CDR2 FVKESK come from the germline V gene. The J segment lost 5 bases and the V segment lost 4 bases, leaving 9 bases of the junction unmatched. CDR3 DNA: TGTGCCAGCAGCCCAAGGAGGGTAGCGGGAGACAATGAGCAGTTCTTC. Its translation is CASSPRRVAGDNEQFF.

This chain uses TRBV20-1 with TRBJ2-7, with a possible D match to TRBD2 (6 bases). The germline V and J ends were trimmed by 6 bases and 6 bases, with 18 bases remaining between them. In germline, CDR1 is DFQATT, CDR2 SNEGSKA (reference sequence). The CDR3 has 13 amino acids. The DNA for the CDR3 is TGCAGTGCGCCCGGGGGTCGAGTTATCGAGCAGTACTTC. It is translated as CSAPGGRVIEQYF.

Only a few counts were recorded for this clonotype. The rearrangement links TRBV12-3 or TRBV12-4 to TRBJ2-5; maybe TRBD2 (6 bases). V was cut by 5 bases and J by 6 bases, with 16 bases left in between. CDR3 length: 14 amino acids. CDR3: CASSPAGGPKTQYF. In DNA, the CDR3 is TGTGCCAGCAGTCCCGCCGGGGGTCCAAAGACCCAGTACTTC.